The 24 T cell receptor beta chains in this list originate from one sample, sequenced in a study of HIV-infected patients and healthy controls (dated by TCRdb to the mid-2010s). Whole blood was used without cell fractionation, so all unsorted peripheral T cells were reflected in the repertoire. Library prep was done by 5' RACE. The run used an Illumina MiSeq. Reverse transcription of approximately 540 ng RNA was performed with SuperScript III using primers directed against the alpha and beta constant regions. Separate libraries for the alpha and beta chains were generated through chain-specific third strand synthesis that incorporated multiplexing indices. TCRdb reprocessing: public reads trimmed at Q25 with fastp, clones called with MiXCR, in-frame beta chains kept. Each entry is one CDR3 protein sequence, shown with its most common DNA and genes. This sample has fewer than 7,000 distinct CDR3 sequences in its table, and around 9.9% of those were observed once. The top ten constitute 25% to 30% of the sample.

This specimen consisted of blood, obtained before antiretroviral therapy. All receptors derive from an adult with HIV infection.

The rearrangement joins TRBV7-9 to TRBJ1-1; a weak D match, TRBD1 (6 bases). This CDR3 has 15 residues. Trimming left V 0 bases short and J 1 base short, with 9 bases between. The germline V gene encodes CDR1 SEHNR and CDR2 FQNEAQ (reference sequence). CDR3 DNA: TGTGCCAGCAGCTTAGCGGGCAGGGGGAACACTGAAGCTTTCTTT. Translation: CASSLAGRGNTEAFF.

This clonotype has only a few counts. The rearrangement joins TRBV6-1 to TRBJ2-1; D may be TRBD1 or TRBD2 (5 bases each). Between the trimmed V and J ends, which lost 3 bases and 3 bases, there was a span of 12 bases. The CDR3 covers 15 residues. Germline CDR1 is MNHNS and CDR2 is SASEGT. CDR3 loop: CASSERGRDYNEQFF. In nucleotides, the CDR3 is TGTGCCAGCAGTGAGAGGGGCAGAGACTACAATGAGCAGTTCTTC.

At least ten counts were recorded for this clonotype. The chain is built from TRBV6-5 and TRBJ2-5, with 7 positions matching TRBD2. Trimming cost V 4 bases and J 4 bases; bases outside gene matches: 6. CDR1 MNHEY and CDR2 SVGAGI come from the germline V gene. The CDR3 loop spans 14 amino acids. CDR3 nucleotides: TGTGCCAGCAGTTCCCAGACTAGCCCAGAGACCCAGTACTTC. It specifies CASSSQTSPETQYF.

The chain uses TRBV15 and TRBJ2-7; D possibly corresponds to TRBD1 (5 bases). Germline V gene sequence: CDR1 LNHNV, CDR2 YYDKDF (reference sequence). This CDR3 is 15 amino acids long. V lost 0 bases, J lost 5 bases, and 14 bases lay in between. The CDR3 DNA follows: TGTGCCACCAGCAGAGACAGGGCCATTCAGCACGAGCAGTACTTC. Translating gives CATSRDRAIQHEQYF.

The chain has TRBV3-1 and TRBJ2-7, with D maybe TRBD2 (6 bases). This CDR3 has 15 amino acids. Germline V lookup: CDR1 LGHDT, CDR2 YNNKEL (reference sequence). Trimming left V 3 bases short and J 3 bases short, with 15 bases between. In nucleotides, the CDR3 is TGTGCCAGCAGCCAGCCGGGACCCGGGGGCTACGAGCAGTACTTC. This sequence encodes CASSQPGPGGYEQYF.

By frequency in the sample, this clonotype is medium-sized. The chain joins TRBV9 to TRBJ2-2; D not resolved. CDR1 is SGDLS, CDR2 YYNGEE, per germline. Trimming left V 0 bases short and J 7 bases short, with 10 bases between. The CDR3 length is 14 residues. The CDR3 loop reads CASSVVGEGGELFF. CDR3 coding DNA: TGTGCCAGCAGCGTAGTAGGTGAAGGCGGGGAGCTGTTTTTT.

By sample fraction, this clonotype is medium-sized. This rearrangement joins TRBV6-1 to TRBJ1-5; 7 nucleotides align to TRBD1. The CDR3 runs to 14 residues. CDR1 and CDR2 from the germline V gene are MNHNS and SASEGT. Trimming at V came to 6 bases and at J to 5 bases, leaving 7 bases not matched to a gene. The CDR3 protein is CASRTIDRDQPQHF. The CDR3 DNA is TGTGCCAGCAGGACAATCGACAGGGATCAGCCCCAGCATTTT.

V is TRBV10-2 and J is TRBJ2-3; 8 nucleotides align to TRBD2. Trimming took 4 bases from V and 1 from J; bases not matched to a gene: 10. CDR1 is WSHSY, CDR2 SAAADI, per germline. The CDR3 contains 17 residues. The CDR3 coding sequence is TGCGCCAGCAGTGTGTTGGGCGGGAGGCCCCGCACAGATACGCAGTATTTT. This sequence encodes CASSVLGGRPRTDTQYF.

The rearrangement uses TRBV3-1 and TRBJ2-3; TRBD1 matches at 7 bases. CDR1 is LGHDT, CDR2 YNNKEL, per germline (reference sequence). V dropped 4 bases and J dropped 0; count of bases not matched to a gene: 4. CDR3 size: 15 residues. The CDR3 sequence: CASSPTGLSTDTQYF. The CDR3, as DNA: TGTGCCAGCAGCCCGACAGGGTTGAGCACAGATACGCAGTATTTT.

This clonotype is labeled medium-sized. V is TRBV7-8 and J is TRBJ1-5; D perhaps matches TRBD1 (6 bases). The V end was cut by 1 base, the J end by 1 base, with 11 bases between. The CDR3 has 16 amino acids. CDR1 is SGHVS and CDR2 is FQNEAQ in the germline V gene. CDR3 region: CASSLVAGASNQPQHF. The CDR3 DNA reads as TGTGCCAGCAGCTTAGTGGCAGGGGCCAGCAATCAGCCCCAGCATTTT.

This chain links TRBV10-3 with TRBJ1-5; no reliable D call. Germline loops: CDR1 ENHRY, CDR2 SYGVKD. Trimming cost V 0 bases and J 7 bases, with 7 bases left between them. CDR3 length: 13 amino acids. The CDR3, as DNA: TGTGCCATCAGTGAGTCGTTGGGGCAGCCCCAGCATTTT. This gives the protein CAISESLGQPQHF.

This clonotype rates as medium-sized. The chain uses TRBV9 and TRBJ2-3; D is undetermined. V gave up 3 bases and J gave up 4 bases, with 6 bases separating them. In germline, CDR1 is SGDLS, CDR2 YYNGEE. This CDR3 has 12 residues. CDR3 sequence: CASSADADTQYF. CDR3 DNA sequence: TGTGCCAGCAGCGCTGATGCAGATACGCAGTATTTT.

This clonotype was counted ten times or more. J is TRBJ1-5 and V is TRBV19; D gene unclear. Trimming left V 3 bases short and J 4 bases short, with 13 bases between. The germline V gene has CDR1 LNHDA and CDR2 SQIVND (reference sequence). The CDR3 consists of 15 residues. The CDR3 nucleotides are TGTGCCAGTAGTATTTACCCAGGCAAGAATCAGCCCCAGCATTTT. It encodes CASSIYPGKNQPQHF.

The chain uses TRBV9 and TRBJ2-3, with 7 bases matching TRBD2. Looked up from germline, CDR1 is SGDLS and CDR2 is YYNGEE. This CDR3 is built from 17 residues. Losses at the gene ends were 3 bases for V and 0 bases for J; bases not matched to a gene: 10. CDR3 coding DNA: TGTGCCAGCAGCGGATCAGCGGGACCCCTTAGCACAGATACGCAGTATTTT. This codes for CASSGSAGPLSTDTQYF.

This clonotype was seen at least ten times. V gene TRBV12-3 or TRBV12-4 combines with J gene TRBJ2-1; 9 nucleotides line up with TRBD1. V gave up 5 bases and J gave up 6 bases; unmatched junction bases: 2. The CDR3 totals 13 residues. In DNA, the CDR3 is TGTGCCAGCAGTCCACAGGGGGCCAATGAGCAGTTCTTC. Translation: CASSPQGANEQFF.

This clonotype has a count of ten or more. The V call is TRBV5-5, the J call TRBJ1-1, with 10 bases that match TRBD1. The trim removed 3 bases at V and 8 bases at J, leaving 7 bases unmatched. The CDR3 has 14 residues. Germline values: CDR1 SGHKS, CDR2 YYEKEE (reference sequence). The CDR3 sequence: CASSWTGGAMEAFF. CDR3 nucleotide sequence: TGTGCCAGCAGCTGGACAGGGGGTGCTATGGAAGCTTTCTTT.

This clonotype was counted at least ten times. The chain uses TRBV20-1 and TRBJ1-5, with TRBD1 as a possible D gene (5 bases). The germline gives CDR1 DFQATT, CDR2 SNEGSKA (reference sequence). The CDR3 runs 15 residues. V gave up 1 base and J gave up 7 bases, with 17 bases separating them. CDR3 in DNA: TGCAGTGCTAGAGGGGGATTAAGGGGAAGGCAGCCCCAGCATTTT. The encoded protein is CSARGGLRGRQPQHF.

In its sample, this clonotype was seen many times. The chain is built from TRBV28 and TRBJ1-5; 7 nucleotides agree with TRBD1. From germline, CDR1 is MDHEN and CDR2 SYDVKM. The CDR3 covers 16 residues. Germline trimming cut 6 bases from V and 0 bases from J; bases unmatched to any gene: 8. The CDR3: CASRSDRALSNQPQHF. CDR3 DNA: TGTGCCAGCAGAAGCGACAGGGCGCTTAGCAATCAGCCCCAGCATTTT.

This clonotype came up many times. The genes are TRBV28 and TRBJ2-3; tentatively, D is TRBD1 (6 bases). Germline V CDR1 and CDR2: MDHEN, SYDVKM. The germline V and J ends were trimmed by 5 bases and 2 bases, with 29 bases remaining between them. CDR3 length: 20 amino acids. This CDR3 reads CASSPQLGKYRVTSTDTQYF. CDR3 bases: TGTGCCAGCAGTCCCCAGTTAGGGAAATACAGGGTAACATCCACAGATACGCAGTATTTT.

Sample share makes this clonotype medium-sized (0.01 to 0.1%). V gene TRBV7-6 combines with J gene TRBJ1-4; 8 bases map to TRBD1. The ends lost 5 bases at V and 5 bases at J; junction bases unmatched: 4. The CDR3 is 14 residues long. Germline V gives CDR1 SGHVS, CDR2 FNYEAQ. The DNA for the CDR3 is TGTGCCAGCAGCCCCAGGGGGCTGAATGAAAAACTGTTTTTT. It translates to CASSPRGLNEKLFF.

This clonotype is labeled medium-sized. The gene calls are TRBV5-4 and TRBJ2-7; D remains unclear. CDR1 is SGHNT and CDR2 is YYREEE in the germline V gene (reference sequence). V shed 2 bases and J shed 6 bases, with 6 bases lying between them. CDR3 size: 11 residues. CDR3: CASSFGREQYF. In DNA form, the CDR3 reads TGTGCCAGCAGCTTCGGTCGCGAGCAGTACTTC.

The chain carries TRBV27 and TRBJ1-4; tentatively, D is TRBD1 (5 bases). CDR1 is MNHEY and CDR2 is SMNVEV in the germline V gene (reference sequence). There are 12 residues in the CDR3. The germline V and J ends were trimmed by 11 bases and 10 bases, with 17 bases remaining between them. In DNA, the CDR3 is TGTGCCTCCTCGGCAACGGGGGGAAAACTGTTTTTT. Translated: CASSATGGKLFF.

This clonotype was seen only a few times. The gene calls are TRBV6-1 and TRBJ2-1; D perhaps matches TRBD2 (7 bases). Germline V CDR1 and CDR2: MNHNS, SASEGT. The CDR3 consists of 12 residues. The ends were cut back, 7 bases at V and 8 bases at J, with 12 bases in the middle. The CDR3 spells CASNQGRDEQFF. The CDR3 region has the DNA TGTGCCAGCAACCAGGGGAGGGATGAGCAGTTCTTC.

This clonotype was counted many times. The chain combines TRBV12-3 or TRBV12-4 with TRBJ1-2; D is ambiguous. The V gene lost 4 bases and the J gene lost 8 bases, with 11 bases spanning the gap. The CDR3 runs to 12 residues. CDR3 nucleotides: TGTGCCAGCAGTTCCTCCCCGGGGGGCTACACCTTC. Protein sequence: CASSSSPGGYTF.